This passage covers 18 T cell receptor beta chains from one sample sequenced in a study of Ad26.COV2.S vaccination and SARS-CoV-2 variants. Treatment here: roughly 18 received Ad26.COV2.S at low or high dose, single or two shots; about 5 received placebo; per-sample allocation not given. The samples date from day 63 after the first vaccine or placebo injection. TCRdb keeps only in-frame clones here, not all; method: immunoSEQ multiplex PCR. The sample records around 270,000 clones, approximately 88% being singletons. Sequenced here: peripheral blood, sampled in a trial of Ad26.COV2.S vaccine versus placebo. The receptor set was obtained from a person between 18 and 65 years old who received the Ad26.COV2.S COVID-19 vaccine or a placebo.

V is TRBV30 and J is TRBJ2-5, with 9 bases fitting TRBD2. The V and J ends lost 5 bases and 3 bases, in that order; junction bases with no gene match: 10. Per germline, CDR1 GTSNPN and CDR2 SVGIG (reference sequence). The CDR3 spans 15 residues. CDR3: CAWGVGASGEETQYF. In nucleotides, the CDR3 is TGTGCCTGGGGGGTAGGGGCTAGCGGGGAAGAGACCCAGTACTTC.

The V and J genes are TRBV2 and TRBJ2-3, with D tentatively TRBD1 (5 bases). There are 14 residues in the CDR3. Germline V CDR1 and CDR2: SNHLY, FYNNEI. V was trimmed by 6 bases and J by 8 bases, leaving 18 bases between them. The CDR3, as DNA: TGTGCCAGCAGCGTTAGGGGCGAATCTGGTACGCAGTATTTT. It translates to CASSVRGESGTQYF.

The chain combines TRBV21-1 with TRBJ2-7; the table's D gene call, TRBD2, was not cross checked with the DNA. TRBV21-1 is described as a pseudogene. This CDR3 spans 13 amino acids. The CDR3 nucleotides read TGTGCCAGCACCGCGACTAGCCCCTACGAGCAGTACGTC. Amino acids: CASTATSPYEQYV.

The chain joins TRBV4-3 to TRBJ2-1; 10 bases are shared with TRBD2. CDR1 is LGHNA and CDR2 is YSLEER in the germline V gene. The J segment lost 4 bases and the V segment lost 1 base, leaving 1 base of the junction unmatched. The CDR3 loop spans 15 amino acids. The CDR3 sequence: CASSQASGRYNEQFF. The DNA for the CDR3 is TGCGCCAGCAGCCAAGCTAGCGGGAGATACAATGAGCAGTTCTTC.

The V gene is TRBV6-2 or TRBV6-3, the J gene TRBJ1-2, with no clear D. This CDR3 comprises 12 residues. CDR1 MNHEY and CDR2 SVGEGT come from the germline V gene. V lost 0 bases, J lost 6 bases, and 5 bases lay in between. CDR3 bases: TGTGCCAGCAGTTACTCCAGAGATGGCTACACCTTC. Its protein is CASSYSRDGYTF.

This chain uses TRBV9 with TRBJ2-3, with D possibly called TRBD1 or TRBD2 (7 bases each). The CDR3 runs to 14 residues. CDR1 is SGDLS, CDR2 YYNGEE, per germline. Trimming left V 0 bases short and J 9 bases short, with 14 bases between. The CDR3 region is CASSVGSGGETQYF. The CDR3, as DNA: TGTGCCAGCAGCGTAGGATCAGGGGGGGAAACGCAGTATTTT. Combining the CDR3 with reference TRBV9 and TRBJ2-3 gives the whole variable domain DSGVTQTPKHLITATGQRVTLRCSPRSGDLSVYWYQQSLDQGLQFLIQYYNGEERAKGNILERFSAQQFPDLHSELNLSSLELGDSALYFCASSVGSGGETQYFGPGTRLTVL.

The gene calls are TRBV27 and TRBJ1-2; TRBD1 is a possible D gene (5 bases). Trimming took off 9 bases at V and 8 bases at J, with 19 bases between the two ends. Germline CDR1 MNHEY, CDR2 SMNVEV (reference sequence). The CDR3 is made up of 13 amino acids. The chain's CDR3 is CASTGTTSAGYTF. The CDR3 DNA sequence: TGTGCCAGTACCGGGACCACCTCCGCCGGCTACACCTTC.

V is TRBV7-2 and J is TRBJ2-2; D remains ambiguous. The CDR3 sequence is 18 residues long. The germline gives CDR1 SGHTA, CDR2 FQGNSA. Trimming stripped 1 base from V and 1 base from J, with 16 bases between. In DNA, the CDR3 is TGTGCCAGCAGCTTAGTCAGGACCCGTATCCTGAACACCGGGGAGCTGTTTTTT. It translates to CASSLVRTRILNTGELFF.

The chain links TRBV5-1 to TRBJ1-2; TRBD1 matches 7 bases. V was pared by 7 bases and J by 0 bases, with 3 bases of the junction left unmatched. The CDR3 length is 13 residues. Germline CDR1 and CDR2: SGHRS and YFSETQ. The CDR3 DNA follows: TGCGCCAGCGGCGGGACAGCTAACTATGGCTACACCTTC. It specifies CASGGTANYGYTF.

The chain couples TRBV21-1 to TRBJ2-7; TRBD2, the D gene given by the table, was not confirmed from the DNA. TRBV21-1 is recorded as a pseudogene. The CDR3 has 23 residues. The CDR3 loop is CASSSGTGGPSTSGRGGGYEQYV. The CDR3 nucleotides are TGTGCCAGCAGCTCTGGGACAGGGGGCCCATCGACTAGCGGGAGAGGTGGAGGGTACGAGCAGTACGTC.

The J gene is TRBJ2-3, the V gene TRBV5-4; no clear D gene. The CDR3 is made up of 16 amino acids. CDR1 is SGHNT and CDR2 is YYREEE in the germline V gene (reference sequence). The V end was cut by 1 base, the J end by 2 bases, with 14 bases between. CDR3: CASSLLLERNTDTQYF. CDR3 sequence (DNA): TGTGCCAGCAGCTTGTTGTTGGAAAGAAACACAGATACGCAGTATTTT.

The genes are TRBV30 and TRBJ1-1, with D unclear. CDR1 is GTSNPN, CDR2 SVGIG, per germline (reference sequence). The ends were cut back, 6 bases at V and 1 base at J, with 9 bases in the middle. CDR3 length: 12 amino acids. CDR3 nucleotide sequence: TGTGCCTGTCAGCGTTCGAACACTGAAGCTTTCTTT. This encodes CACQRSNTEAFF. Based on the CDR3 plus reference TRBV30 and TRBJ1-1, the full variable domain is SQTIHQWPATLVQPVGSPLSLECTVEGTSNPNLYWYRQAAGRGLQLLFYSVGIGQISSEVPQNLSASRPQDRQFILSSKKLLLSDSGFYLCACQRSNTEAFFGQGTRLTVV.

The CDR3 loop reads CASSSRSHGYTF. Written as DNA, the CDR3 is TGTGCCAGCTCATCGCGATCACATGGCTACACCTTC. This chain joins TRBV18 and TRBJ1-2; D not resolved. With 5 bases removed from V and 6 bases from J, the gap between germline ends came to 10 bases. The germline CDR1 and CDR2 sequences are KGHSH and LQKENI. The CDR3 covers 12 residues. Drawing the rest from reference TRBV18 and TRBJ1-2, the complete variable domain is NAGVMQNPRHLVRRRGQEARLRCSPMKGHSHVYWYRQLPEEGLKFMVYLQKENIIDESGMPKERFSAEFPKEGPSILRIQQVVRGDSAAYFCASSSRSHGYTFGSGTRLTVV.

The rearrangement joins TRBV5-4 to TRBJ2-2; D may be TRBD2 (5 bases). V gave up 2 bases and J gave up 2 bases, with 10 bases separating them. Germline loops: CDR1 SGHNT, CDR2 YYREEE (reference sequence). The CDR3 contains 15 residues. The CDR3 loop reads CASSLDYTNTGELFF. CDR3 nucleotides: TGTGCCAGCAGCTTAGACTACACCAACACCGGGGAGCTGTTTTTT.

The gene calls are TRBV7-3 and TRBJ2-3; D remains ambiguous. Between the trimmed V and J ends, which lost 2 bases and 2 bases, there was a span of 8 bases. CDR3 length: 14 residues. The germline V gene has CDR1 SGHTA and CDR2 FQGTGA. CDR3 in amino acids: CASSLYPYTDTQYF. The CDR3, as DNA: TGTGCCAGCAGCTTATATCCATACACAGATACGCAGTATTTT.

The genes are TRBV7-9 and TRBJ2-1; D not certain. From germline, CDR1 is SEHNR and CDR2 FQNEAQ (reference sequence). The CDR3 spans 12 residues. V was cut by 6 bases and J by 6 bases, with 9 bases left in between. In DNA form, the CDR3 reads TGTGCCAGCAGGCATTCCAGCAATGAGCAGTTCTTC. This encodes CASRHSSNEQFF.

V usage is TRBV4-3 and J usage is TRBJ2-3; 8 nucleotides align to TRBD2. The V and J ends lost 1 base and 5 bases, in that order; junction bases with no gene match: 5. The CDR3 is 15 residues long. Germline lookup yields CDR1 LGHNA and CDR2 YSLEER. The CDR3 DNA reads TGCGCCAGCAGCCAAGGGGCGGGGGGTAGAGATACGCAGTATTTT. It yields the protein CASSQGAGGRDTQYF.

The CDR3 coding sequence is TGTGCCAGCAGCCAAGATATGCTTGGAGGTGGCTACACCTTC. Amino acid sequence: CASSQDMLGGGYTF. This sequence joins TRBV3-1 (or the pseudogene TRBV3-2) and TRBJ1-2; the D is unclear. The germline gives CDR1 LGHDT, CDR2 YNNKEL (reference sequence). V was shortened by 0 bases and J by 7 bases, with 12 bases between the two germline ends. CDR3 length equals 14 residues.